The table lists the clone carrying this TCR beta chain with a count of one. Its antigen is not identified. Sequencing used immunoSEQ multiplex PCR; TCRdb keeps in-frame clones, though not all of them. This sample yields some 150,000 clones, of which around nine tenths are seen a single time; roughly 1.4% belongs to the top ten. This entry belongs to a study of cytomegalovirus exposure and HLA in healthy donors. Study-level points and caveats: Cytomegalovirus-associated status was assigned to about 180 TCR beta chains.

V was pared by 3 bases and J by 1 base, with 6 bases between. Germline CDR1 MNHEY, CDR2 SMNVEV (reference sequence). The CDR3 sequence is 13 residues long. The origin of this receptor is a woman in her 30s in good health and CMV-seronegative. The chain carries TRBV27 and TRBJ1-1; D unresolved. Source material: PBMCs. The CDR3 loop reads CASSFFKNTEAFF. Written as DNA, the CDR3 is TGTGCCAGCAGTTTTTTCAAGAACACTGAAGCTTTCTTT.